The 23 T cell receptor beta chains reported below all come from one sample, sequenced in a study of blood T cell repertoires in COVID-19 (dated by TCRdb to 2020 to 2021). The library was produced with the immunoSEQ multiplex PCR assay. The table was pulled from immuneACCESS by TCRdb, which kept in-frame rearrangements only. Such tables lose some clones; where checked, under half of the loss comes from unresolved V genes, and the rest has no known cause. Present in this sample are some 260,000 clones, roughly 82% of which were seen just once. Clones ranked in the top ten supply 4% to 6% of the sample. Sample: peripheral blood. The origin of the receptors is a woman older than 75 with active or convalescent COVID-19.

This chain connects TRBV3-1 (or the pseudogene TRBV3-2) to TRBJ2-5; the D gene is possibly TRBD1 (5 bases). Germline CDR1 and CDR2: LGHDT and YNNKEL (reference sequence). Trimming cost V 2 bases and J 2 bases, with 9 bases left between them. The CDR3 is made up of 14 amino acids. CDR3 protein: CASSQSDRQETQYF. The CDR3 nucleotides are TGTGCCAGCAGCCAATCAGACAGACAAGAGACCCAGTACTTC.

This clone has just one count. V gene TRBV7-7 combines with J gene TRBJ2-1, with 10 positions matching TRBD2. Trimming took 2 bases from V and 8 from J; bases not matched to a gene: 9. The germline CDR1 and CDR2 sequences are SSHAT and FNYEAQ (reference sequence). CDR3 length equals 16 residues. For the CDR3, the DNA is TGTGCCAGCAGCTTAACTAGCGGGGTCTCAAGGGATGAGCAGTTCTTC. The encoded protein is CASSLTSGVSRDEQFF.

This rearrangement joins TRBV18 to TRBJ1-1; TRBD1 is a possible D gene (6 bases). CDR1 is KGHSH, CDR2 LQKENI, per germline. This CDR3 comprises 16 residues. The germline V and J ends were trimmed by 3 bases and 4 bases, with 18 bases remaining between them. CDR3 sequence reads: CASSPLTGSYGTEAFF. The CDR3 DNA reads TGTGCCAGCTCACCCCTAACAGGGAGCTACGGCACTGAAGCTTTCTTT.

The rearrangement uses TRBV30 and TRBJ2-1, with D maybe TRBD2 (6 bases). CDR3 length equals 15 residues. The V gene lost 1 base and the J gene lost 8 bases, with 18 bases spanning the gap. In germline, CDR1 is GTSNPN, CDR2 SVGIG (reference sequence). DNA for the CDR3: TGTGCCTGGAGTGGTCATGGCAGAAGGAGGGATGAGCAGTTCTTC. Protein: CAWSGHGRRRDEQFF.

The V gene is TRBV5-4, the J gene TRBJ2-7; the match to TRBD1 covers 8 bases. The V and J ends lost 5 bases and 3 bases, in that order; junction bases with no gene match: 4. The CDR3 is made up of 13 amino acids. The germline V gene encodes CDR1 SGHNT and CDR2 YYREEE (reference sequence). CDR3 sequence reads: CASRLQGDYEQYF. As DNA, the CDR3 is TGTGCCAGCAGATTACAGGGGGACTACGAGCAGTACTTC.

The J gene is TRBJ1-3, the V gene TRBV11-2; possible D gene TRBD1, 5 bases. V was trimmed by 1 base and J by 2 bases, leaving 6 bases between them. This CDR3 is 14 amino acids long. Germline lookup yields CDR1 SGHAT and CDR2 FQNNGV. CDR3 coding DNA: TGTGCCAGCAGCTTAGCAGGGACTGGAAACACCATATATTTT. It codes for CASSLAGTGNTIYF.

The chain employs TRBV5-4 and TRBJ2-3, with D perhaps TRBD2 (5 bases). Germline CDR1 is SGHNT and CDR2 is YYREEE (reference sequence). The V end lost 4 bases, the J end lost 4 bases, and 16 bases lay between the germline ends. CDR3 size: 15 residues. The CDR3 region has the DNA TGTGCCAGCAGCCCAGGAGGTGGGGTCGCAGATACGCAGTATTTT. Translated: CASSPGGGVADTQYF.

The V call is TRBV15, the J call TRBJ1-4; tentatively, D is TRBD1 (5 bases). This CDR3 has 16 residues. Germline CDR1 and CDR2: LNHNV and YYDKDF (reference sequence). The V gene lost 0 bases and the J gene lost 7 bases, with 15 bases spanning the gap. The CDR3 loop is CATSRDRTLFGEKLFF. CDR3 in DNA: TGTGCCACCAGCAGAGATAGGACACTCTTTGGTGAAAAACTGTTTTTT. Combining the CDR3 with reference TRBV15 and TRBJ1-4 gives the whole variable domain DAMVIQNPRYQVTQFGKPVTLSCSQTLNHNVMYWYQQKSSQAPKLLFHYYDKDFNNEADTPDNFQSRRPNTSFCFLDIRSPGLGDTAMYLCATSRDRTLFGEKLFFGSGTQLSVL.

This chain joins TRBV3-1 (or the pseudogene TRBV3-2) and TRBJ1-1, with 7 bases identical to TRBD1. The V gene's germline CDR1 is LGHDT and CDR2 YNNKEL (reference sequence). The length of the CDR3 is 16 residues. The V gene end was trimmed by 4 bases and the J gene end by 0 bases; junction bases not matched to a gene: 8. CDR3 residues: CASSRTMGTVNTEAFF. The CDR3 DNA sequence: TGTGCCAGCAGCCGCACGATGGGGACAGTGAACACTGAAGCTTTCTTT.

The V call is TRBV10-2, the J call TRBJ1-1; D ambiguous. The germline V gene has CDR1 WSHSY and CDR2 SAAADI. The CDR3 spans 12 residues. V lost 2 bases, J lost 6 bases, and 7 bases lay in between. The chain's CDR3 is CASSETYSEAFF. The DNA of the CDR3 is TGCGCCAGCAGTGAGACCTACTCTGAAGCTTTCTTT.

This chain uses TRBV7-9 with TRBJ1-3; D unclear. This CDR3 is 12 amino acids long. V was pared by 6 bases and J by 0 bases, with 3 bases between. CDR1 and CDR2 (germline): SEHNR, FQNEAQ (reference sequence). The CDR3 reads CASRSSGNTIYF. The DNA for the CDR3 is TGTGCCAGCAGGAGCTCTGGAAACACCATATATTTT.

This clone was found once. The rearrangement links TRBV27 to TRBJ1-4; D unclear. The germline V gene encodes CDR1 MNHEY and CDR2 SMNVEV (reference sequence). The CDR3 covers 16 residues. V lost 3 bases to trimming and J lost 0 bases, with 11 bases between them. The CDR3 DNA reads as TGTGCCAGCAGTTTTCGTAGTGTTGCAACTAATGAAAAACTGTTTTTT. Its protein product is CASSFRSVATNEKLFF.

This clone was seen a handful of times. The rearrangement joins TRBV19 to TRBJ1-5, with TRBD1 matching 10 bases. The CDR3 sequence is 17 residues long. With V trimmed by 6 bases and J by 5 bases, 13 bases remained unmatched. Germline-derived CDR1 and CDR2 are LNHDA and SQIVND (reference sequence). CDR3 sequence (DNA): TGTGCCAGTAGCAGACAGGGGGCCTCCCAACCGCATCAGCCCCAGCATTTT. This translates into CASSRQGASQPHQPQHF.

The rearrangement uses TRBV7-2 and TRBJ2-3; D call uncertain. This CDR3 region has 12 residues. The germline V gene has CDR1 SGHTA and CDR2 FQGNSA. V was pared by 5 bases and J by 2 bases, with 5 bases between. CDR3 sequence: CASSRHTDTQYF. The CDR3 DNA reads as TGTGCCAGCAGCAGACACACAGATACGCAGTATTTT.

The chain combines TRBV12-3 or TRBV12-4 with TRBJ1-1; TRBD1 might be the D (5 bases). CDR3 size: 13 residues. The germline V and J ends were trimmed by 11 bases and 0 bases, with 13 bases remaining between them. The CDR3 coding sequence is TGTGCCGTCGGAGGGACCTTGAACACTGAAGCTTTCTTT. Translated: CAVGGTLNTEAFF.

The chain links TRBV6-1 to TRBJ2-2; 10 positions match TRBD1. J was trimmed by 3 bases and V by 2 bases; bases with no gene match: 3. Germline values: CDR1 MNHNS, CDR2 SASEGT. The CDR3 has 16 residues. CDR3 region: CASSERGTGDTGELFF. The CDR3 DNA reads TGTGCCAGCAGTGAACGAGGGACAGGGGACACCGGGGAGCTGTTTTTT.

The chain uses TRBV5-5 and TRBJ2-5; D possibly corresponds to TRBD2 (5 bases). This CDR3 contains 18 residues. CDR1 SGHKS and CDR2 YYEKEE come from the germline V gene (reference sequence). The ends were cut back, 4 bases at V and 0 bases at J, with 22 bases in the middle. The CDR3 DNA reads TGTGCCAGCAGCGGAGGTATGGCAGTGCCCCTGTACCAAGAGACCCAGTACTTC. This translates into CASSGGMAVPLYQETQYF. Looking up the rest from reference TRBV5-5 and TRBJ2-5 gives the full variable domain: DAGVTQSPTHLIKTRGQQVTLRCSPISGHKSVSWYQQVLGQGPQFIFQYYEKEERGRGNFPDRFSARQFPNYSSELNVNALLLGDSALYLCASSGGMAVPLYQETQYFGPGTRLLVL.

The gene calls are TRBV4-1 and TRBJ1-2; 11 bases are shared with TRBD1. Germline V gives CDR1 MGHRA, CDR2 YSYEKL. CDR3 size: 18 residues. V dropped 1 base and J dropped 6; count of bases not matched to a gene: 13. The CDR3 sequence: CASSQVLSGTGGAHGYTF. In DNA form, the CDR3 reads TGCGCCAGCAGCCAAGTCTTGTCTGGGACAGGGGGAGCCCATGGCTACACCTTC.

This clone was seen just once. This chain links TRBV5-1 with TRBJ2-1; TRBD2 agrees at 10 bases. CDR1 SGHRS and CDR2 YFSETQ come from the germline V gene. This CDR3 comprises 16 residues. The junction had 9 bases not matched to a gene; V was cut back by 4 bases and J by 5 bases. CDR3 coding DNA: TGCGCCAGCAGCAACCTAGGACTAGCGGTAAACAATGAGCAGTTCTTC. This translates into CASSNLGLAVNNEQFF.

The chain links TRBV6-1 to TRBJ2-5, with 14 bases lining up with TRBD2. Germline V lookup: CDR1 MNHNS, CDR2 SASEGT. This CDR3 region has 19 residues. Trimming took 0 bases from V and 5 from J; bases not matched to a gene: 11. CDR3 sequence: CASSEAPIGLAGGGETQYF. DNA for the CDR3: TGTGCCAGCAGTGAAGCGCCCATTGGACTAGCGGGGGGAGGTGAGACCCAGTACTTC.

V is TRBV18 and J is TRBJ2-3, with 13 bases matching TRBD2. J was trimmed by 5 bases and V by 0 bases; bases with no gene match: 5. The germline V gene encodes CDR1 KGHSH and CDR2 LQKENI. The CDR3 loop spans 17 amino acids. This CDR3 reads CASSPPRLAGGIDTQYF. The DNA for the CDR3 is TGTGCCAGCTCACCACCCAGACTAGCGGGAGGCATAGATACGCAGTATTTT.

The chain combines TRBV29-1 with TRBJ1-4; D call uncertain. The length of the CDR3 is 12 residues. V lost 4 bases and J 7 bases, leaving 10 bases between the germline ends. Germline V gene data show CDR1 as SQVTM and CDR2 as ANQGSEA. In DNA, the CDR3 is TGCAGCGTTGCCAGGTTGGGTGAAAAACTGTTTTTT. Amino acid sequence: CSVARLGEKLFF.

This chain's CDR3 is CAGSTGTYEQYF. Written as DNA, the CDR3 is TGTGCCGGAAGCACAGGGACCTACGAGCAGTACTTC. J is TRBJ2-7 and V is TRBV28; a weak D match, TRBD1 (6 bases). Between the trimmed V and J ends, which lost 11 bases and 2 bases, there was a span of 13 bases. CDR3 length: 12 amino acids. Looked up from germline, CDR1 is MDHEN and CDR2 is SYDVKM. The whole variable domain, remainder taken from reference TRBV28 and TRBJ2-7, is DVKVTQSSRYLVKRTGEKVFLECVQDMDHENMFWYRQDPGLGLRLIYFSYDVKMKEKGDIPEGYSVSREKKERFSLILESASTNQTSMYLCAGSTGTYEQYFGPGTRLTVT.